The present T cell receptor (beta chain) was sequenced within a study of molecular identifiers for immune sequencing clone quantification. About the study: Replicates split RNA from 20,000 or 100,000 naive CD8 cells five ways, and the researchers sequenced four portions. General observations from the study: For effector cells, clones above 20 RNA copies held over 99% of molecules; for naive cells, under 1%.

Germline assignment: CDR1 PRHDT and CDR2 FYEKMQ (reference sequence). This CDR3 comprises 16 residues. With 5 bases removed from V and 3 bases from J, the gap between germline ends came to 18 bases. This clonotype was seen at least ten times. The antigen remains undetermined. As CD8+CD4-CCR7+CD45RA+ cells, naive CD8 T cells were sorted. Methods described previously were used for bulk TCR libraries, and listed TCR primers were applied. Via MiXCR, TCRdb re-called the PCR reads, giving one row per CDR3 protein. The table has some 320,000 distinct CDR3 sequences, 20% to 25% seen once. This clonotype was sampled from a human donor in good health. Some libraries in this study had Jurkat cell RNA spiked in. Sequenced sample: naive CD8+ T cells from blood, with Jurkat cell RNA spiked in. Subset of the sample: FACS-sorted CD8+CD4-CCR7+CD45RA+ naive T cells. The gene calls are TRBV13 and TRBJ2-3, with no clear D. The CDR3 DNA reads as TGTGCCAGCAGCCCCTCGACGCCGCGATTAACAGATACGCAGTATTTT. Encoded protein: CASSPSTPRLTDTQYF.